The next 4 T cell receptor beta chains were all read from a single sample in a study of control samples from healthy donors and cancer patients. Sequenced by immunoSEQ multiplex PCR; TCRdb stores in-frame clones only, minus some. Of 130,000 or so clones in the sample, around 90% were seen once. The specimen was blood. The receptors were sampled from a man between 40 and 49 years old in good health.

This clone is judged medium-sized. The gene calls are TRBV10-3 and TRBJ1-1, with a possible D match to TRBD1 (6 bases). From germline, CDR1 is ENHRY and CDR2 SYGVKD. CDR3 length: 15 residues. V dropped 6 bases and J dropped 1 base, with 15 bases sitting between them. The CDR3 here is CAISPLAGANTEAFF. As DNA, the CDR3 is TGTGCCATCAGCCCTCTTGCGGGGGCGAACACTGAAGCTTTCTTT.

This clone was recorded once. This chain connects TRBV3-1 (or the pseudogene TRBV3-2) to TRBJ1-2, with D maybe TRBD1 (5 bases). V lost 4 bases, J lost 4 bases, and 16 bases lay in between. There are 15 residues in the CDR3. Germline V gene lookup returns CDR1 LGHDT and CDR2 YNNKEL (reference sequence). The CDR3 DNA reads as TGTGCCAGCAGCCGGAACAGGCCGGGGGGCTATGGCTACACCTTC. Protein product: CASSRNRPGGYGYTF.

The chain has TRBV18 and TRBJ2-5; 8 bases agree with TRBD2. Trimming took 0 bases from V and 5 from J; bases not matched to a gene: 5. The CDR3 contains 15 residues. CDR1 and CDR2 (germline): KGHSH, LQKENI. The CDR3 bases are TGTGCCAGCTCACCACCAGGCGGGGGGCTCGAGACCCAGTACTTC. Its protein product is CASSPPGGGLETQYF.

The V call is TRBV11-3, the J call TRBJ1-1; D not certain. Germline lookup yields CDR1 SGHNT and CDR2 YENEEA. V lost 4 bases to trimming and J lost 4 bases, with 16 bases between them. The CDR3 length is 15 residues. The CDR3 DNA reads as TGTGCCAGCAGCTCAGTCTACTACGGAGGCACTGAAGCTTTCTTT. Translation gives CASSSVYYGGTEAFF.